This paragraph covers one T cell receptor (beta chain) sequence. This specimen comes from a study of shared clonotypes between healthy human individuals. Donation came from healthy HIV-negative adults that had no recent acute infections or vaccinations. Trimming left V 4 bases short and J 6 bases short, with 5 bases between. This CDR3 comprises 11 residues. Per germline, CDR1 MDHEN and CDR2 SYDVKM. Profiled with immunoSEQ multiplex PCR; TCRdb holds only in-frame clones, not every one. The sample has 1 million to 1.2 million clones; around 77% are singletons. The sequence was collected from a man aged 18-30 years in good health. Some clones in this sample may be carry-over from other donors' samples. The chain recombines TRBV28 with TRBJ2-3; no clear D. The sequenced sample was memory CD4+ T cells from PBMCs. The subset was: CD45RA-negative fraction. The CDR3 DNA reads TGTGCCAGCAGTTCTATGGATACGCAGTATTTT. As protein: CASSSMDTQYF.